The 9 T cell receptor beta chains below come from one sample, sequenced in a study of glioma-infiltrating T cells. TCR alpha and beta CDR3 regions were amplified from RNA using iRepertoire nested multiplex PCR. TCRdb called the multiplex PCR reads again in MiXCR, with one record for every CDR3 protein. Of 300,000 to 450,000 distinct CDR3 sequences in the sample, approximately 42% were seen once. Sequencing was performed on glioma tissue, nonneoplastic brain tissue, or PBMCs (not recorded which). Receptors were obtained from a human donor with low-grade glioma or glioblastoma, undergoing nonglioma brain surgery, or in good health (not recorded which).

The genes are TRBV6-4 and TRBJ2-7; D may be TRBD2 (5 bases). Trimming stripped 6 bases from V and 5 bases from J, with 14 bases between. The CDR3 consists of 13 residues. Germline assignment: CDR1 MRHNA and CDR2 SNTAGT. The CDR3 is CASSVGIGDEQYF. CDR3 nucleotides: TGTGCCAGCAGCGTTGGGATCGGGGACGAGCAGTACTTC.

This clonotype was counted many times. The V and J genes are TRBV28 and TRBJ1-5; unclear D gene. V was cut by 7 bases and J by 7 bases, with 14 bases left in between. Looked up from germline, CDR1 is MDHEN and CDR2 is SYDVKM. The CDR3 covers 13 residues. The CDR3 DNA reads TGTGCCAGCACCCAACCGACTCAGCAGCCCCAGCATTTT. Encoded protein: CASTQPTQQPQHF.

This chain connects TRBV19 to TRBJ2-1, with 13 bases identical to TRBD2. The germline CDR1 and CDR2 sequences are LNHDA and SQIVND (reference sequence). CDR3 length: 14 residues. The V and J ends lost 7 bases and 7 bases, in that order; junction bases with no gene match: 4. CDR3 residues: CASTTSGRQNEQFF. The CDR3 nucleotides are TGTGCCAGTACGACTAGCGGGAGGCAAAATGAGCAGTTCTTC.

This clonotype was seen a few times. At one end, the junction sequence differs from germline, possibly due to a read error. This sequence joins TRBV4-1 and TRBJ1-5, with D maybe TRBD1 (6 bases). This CDR3 comprises 14 residues. CDR1 MGHRA and CDR2 YSYEKL come from the germline V gene. The CDR3 protein is CASSIGQSNQPQHF. The CDR3 coding sequence is TGTGCCAGCAGCATTGGACAGTCTAATCAGCCCCAGCATTTT.

The table lists this clonotype with a few counts. The V gene is TRBV10-3, the J gene TRBJ1-5; D not certain. CDR1 and CDR2 (germline): ENHRY, SYGVKD. The ends were cut back, 6 bases at V and 3 bases at J, with 9 bases in the middle. The CDR3 is 13 residues long. The CDR3 sequence is CAISDLNNQPQHF. In nucleotides, the CDR3 is TGTGCCATCAGCGACTTAAACAATCAGCCCCAGCATTTT.

In the case of this clonotype: A much bigger clone sits one base away, suggesting this may be a read error. The V gene is TRBV27, the J gene TRBJ2-7, with 7 positions matching TRBD1. This CDR3 spans 17 amino acids. Germline V gives CDR1 MNHEY, CDR2 SMNVEV (reference sequence). Trimming removed 5 bases from V and 0 bases from J; junction bases left unmatched: 13. The CDR3 nucleotides are TGTGCCAGCAGTACCGTGGGATTCGGGACAGTCTCCTACGAGCAGTACTTC. Encoded protein: CASSTVGFGTVSYEQYF.

This clonotype was observed many times. The chain is built from TRBV27 and TRBJ1-5; unclear D gene. Trimming took 6 bases from V and 0 from J, leaving 12 bases between them. The germline V gene encodes CDR1 MNHEY and CDR2 SMNVEV (reference sequence). CDR3 length: 15 residues. The CDR3 spells CASRFLGNSNQPQHF. DNA for the CDR3: TGTGCCAGCAGGTTCTTAGGAAATAGCAATCAGCCCCAGCATTTT.

The gene calls are TRBV10-3 and TRBJ2-7, with a weak D call TRBD2 (6 bases). Germline CDR1 ENHRY, CDR2 SYGVKD. This CDR3 contains 12 residues. V was shortened by 5 bases and J by 3 bases, with 8 bases between the two germline ends. The CDR3 reads CAISRENYEQYF. In DNA form, the CDR3 reads TGTGCCATCAGTCGGGAGAACTACGAGCAGTACTTC.

Regarding this clonotype: A much larger clone is a single base away; this may be a read error. This sequence joins TRBV20-1 and TRBJ1-2; D is undetermined. V was pared by 0 bases and J by 6 bases, with 2 bases between. CDR1 is DFQATT, CDR2 SNEGSKA, per germline (reference sequence). The CDR3 is 10 residues long. The CDR3 sequence is CSARENGYTF. The CDR3 DNA sequence: TGCAGTGCTAGAGAGAATGGCTACACCTTC.